The 30 T cell receptor beta chains presented below share a single source sample, sequenced in a study of blood T cell repertoires in COVID-19. This table comes from immunoSEQ multiplex PCR, and its TCRdb copy is limited to in-frame clones, with some not included. The data show roughly 210,000 clones, approximately 80% seen once. Sequencing was done on a sample of peripheral blood. Source of these receptors: a woman older than 75 with COVID-19, enrolled during active disease.

This chain connects TRBV18 to TRBJ1-1; 9 bases line up with TRBD1. The CDR3 consists of 13 residues. After removal of 4 bases from V and 5 bases from J, the junction contained 2 bases not matched to a gene. Germline assignment: CDR1 KGHSH and CDR2 LQKENI. The CDR3 spells CASSQQGATEAFF. The CDR3 DNA is TGTGCCAGCTCACAACAGGGGGCGACTGAAGCTTTCTTT.

Turning to this clone: The sample has other DNA sequences that encode this CDR3 too. The genes are TRBV3-1 (or the pseudogene TRBV3-2) and TRBJ1-1; no firm D call. V was pared by 3 bases and J by 1 base, with 6 bases between. Germline V gene lookup returns CDR1 LGHDT and CDR2 YNNKEL (reference sequence). CDR3 length equals 13 residues. The CDR3 sequence: CASSHGENTEAFF. The CDR3 region has the DNA TGTGCCAGCAGCCACGGGGAGAACACTGAAGCTTTCTTT.

The V and J genes are TRBV5-4 and TRBJ2-1, with a weak D call TRBD2 (6 bases). V lost 3 bases to trimming and J lost 9 bases, with 19 bases between them. Germline V gene data show CDR1 as SGHNT and CDR2 as YYREEE (reference sequence). The CDR3 runs to 15 residues. The CDR3 spells CASSSPNFIGGEQFF. Written as DNA, the CDR3 is TGTGCCAGCAGCTCCCCGAATTTTATCGGGGGTGAGCAGTTCTTC.

This sequence joins TRBV4-1 and TRBJ2-6, with TRBD1 matching 10 bases. Trimming cost V 10 bases and J 1 base; bases outside gene matches: 7. The CDR3 is made up of 16 amino acids. Germline V gives CDR1 MGHRA, CDR2 YSYEKL. The CDR3 loop is CATAAGQGSGANVLTF. DNA for the CDR3: TGCGCCACCGCAGCGGGACAGGGGTCTGGGGCCAACGTCCTGACTTTC.

The chain employs TRBV7-3 and TRBJ2-1, with 11 bases that match TRBD2. This CDR3 comprises 17 residues. Trimming took 0 bases from V and 6 from J; bases not matched to a gene: 7. Per the germline V gene, CDR1 is SGHTA and CDR2 is FQGTGA. The CDR3 DNA reads TGTGCCAGCAGCTTAACGGCTACTAGCGGGGGAGGCAATGAGCAGTTCTTC. This codes for CASSLTATSGGGNEQFF. Variable domain in full (rest from reference TRBV7-3 and TRBJ2-1): GAGVSQTPSNKVTEKGKYVELRCDPISGHTALYWYRQSLGQGPEFLIYFQGTGAADDSGLPNDRFFAVRPEGSVSTLKIQRTERGDSAVYLCASSLTATSGGGNEQFFGPGTRLTVL.

This clone was detected once. The chain is built from TRBV29-1 and TRBJ2-5, with D unresolved. The CDR3 spans 12 residues. Per the germline V gene, CDR1 is SQVTM and CDR2 is ANQGSEA. Trimming shortened V by 3 bases and J by 3 bases, and 8 bases separated the two germline ends. CDR3 sequence (DNA): TGCAGCGTTGATGCCAGGAAAGAGACCCAGTACTTC. It is translated as CSVDARKETQYF.

This clone came up once. The V call is TRBV5-1, the J call TRBJ2-3, with D tentatively TRBD2 (5 bases). Germline values: CDR1 SGHRS, CDR2 YFSETQ. This CDR3 is built from 15 residues. V lost 0 bases and J lost 5, with 13 bases in between. The CDR3 nucleotides are TGCGCCAGCAGCTTGGAGGGAAAACGGGGAGATACGCAGTATTTT. Translated: CASSLEGKRGDTQYF.

The V gene is TRBV11-2, the J gene TRBJ2-3; a possible D gene is TRBD1 (6 bases). The germline V gene encodes CDR1 SGHAT and CDR2 FQNNGV. This CDR3 comprises 12 residues. The V and J ends lost 5 bases and 7 bases respectively, with 10 bases between them. DNA for the CDR3: TGTGCCAGCAGCCCTCAGGGGAATACGCAGTATTTT. Translation: CASSPQGNTQYF.

The V gene is TRBV3-1 (or the pseudogene TRBV3-2), the J gene TRBJ2-2; D not certain. There are 13 residues in the CDR3. V was shortened by 0 bases and J by 8 bases, with 7 bases between the two germline ends. CDR1 LGHDT and CDR2 YNNKEL come from the germline V gene (reference sequence). The CDR3 DNA reads TGTGCCAGCAGCCAAGAGCCTCGGGGGGAGCTGTTTTTT. It specifies CASSQEPRGELFF.

The table lists this clone with a count of one. The CDR3 reads CASSLGQAVAYEQYF. The CDR3 DNA follows: TGTGCCAGCAGCTTAGGACAGGCTGTTGCCTACGAGCAGTACTTC. The J gene is TRBJ2-7, the V gene TRBV7-2, with a possible D match to TRBD1 (6 bases). CDR3 length equals 15 residues. Deletions cut 1 base from V and 2 bases from J, with 12 bases between. CDR1 and CDR2 from the germline V gene are SGHTA and FQGNSA.

This clone has ten or more counts. The gene calls are TRBV30 and TRBJ1-2, with D possibly being TRBD1 (6 bases). The CDR3 extends over 15 amino acids. CDR1 is GTSNPN and CDR2 is SVGIG in the germline V gene (reference sequence). Deletions cut 5 bases from V and 5 bases from J, with 21 bases between. The CDR3 sequence is CAWETPARGHYGYTF. For the CDR3, the DNA is TGTGCCTGGGAGACGCCCGCCAGGGGACATTATGGCTACACCTTC.

This chain links TRBV6-5 with TRBJ1-2; TRBD1 agrees at 7 bases. J lost 3 bases, V lost 8 bases, and 12 bases had no gene match. CDR1 and CDR2 (germline): MNHEY, SVGAGI. The CDR3 length is 15 residues. As DNA, the CDR3 is TGTGCCAGCGGATTGACAGGGTTAGGTGACTATGGCTACACCTTC. This encodes CASGLTGLGDYGYTF.

V usage is TRBV7-2 and J usage is TRBJ2-3, with D perhaps matching TRBD2 (6 bases). The V and J ends lost 3 bases and 1 base respectively, with 14 bases between them. The CDR3 contains 16 residues. From germline, CDR1 is SGHTA and CDR2 FQGNSA. The CDR3 reads CASSLTSAWGTDTQYF. CDR3 coding DNA: TGTGCCAGCAGCTTGACTAGTGCATGGGGCACAGATACGCAGTATTTT.

This sequence joins TRBV19 and TRBJ2-2, with D tentatively TRBD1 (6 bases). This CDR3 region has 16 residues. V lost 6 bases and J lost 7, with 21 bases in between. Germline CDR1 and CDR2: LNHDA and SQIVND (reference sequence). The CDR3 DNA reads TGTGCCAGTAGCCACCTCCAACAGGGTGACAGCGGGGAGCTGTTTTTT. Protein sequence: CASSHLQQGDSGELFF.

This chain connects TRBV7-8 to TRBJ1-5, with D maybe TRBD1 (5 bases). There are 16 residues in the CDR3. V shed 3 bases and J shed 2 bases, with 14 bases lying between them. Germline V gene sequence: CDR1 SGHVS, CDR2 FQNEAQ. This chain's CDR3 is CASSLIPQGGNQPQHF. The CDR3 DNA is TGTGCCAGCAGCTTGATTCCCCAGGGCGGCAATCAGCCCCAGCATTTT.

The genes are TRBV25-1 and TRBJ1-2; possibly TRBD1 for D (6 bases). Germline V gene sequence: CDR1 MGHDK, CDR2 SYGVNS. CDR3 length: 16 residues. Trimming pared 0 bases from V and 1 base from J, leaving 12 bases between. The CDR3 bases are TGTGCCAGCAGTGAATATGGGCAGGGGTATAACTATGGCTACACCTTC. This sequence encodes CASSEYGQGYNYGYTF.

The chain joins TRBV6-5 to TRBJ1-4; tentative D call: TRBD1 (6 bases). Trimming stripped 0 bases from V and 9 bases from J, with 17 bases between. Per germline, CDR1 MNHEY and CDR2 SVGAGI. The CDR3 covers 16 residues. This CDR3 reads CASSYSQGVARKKLFF. CDR3 nucleotides: TGTGCCAGCAGTTACTCACAGGGCGTAGCTCGGAAAAAACTGTTTTTT.

J is TRBJ1-6 and V is TRBV5-4; 7 bases fit TRBD1. Looked up from germline, CDR1 is SGHNT and CDR2 is YYREEE (reference sequence). V dropped 4 bases and J dropped 7; count of bases not matched to a gene: 5. The CDR3 has 14 amino acids. The CDR3 loop reads CASSPRDRNSPLHF. DNA of the CDR3: TGTGCCAGCAGCCCCCGGGACAGAAATTCACCCCTCCACTTT.

The chain employs TRBV6-1 and TRBJ2-7; 7 nucleotides agree with TRBD1. The CDR3 length is 14 residues. Trimming cost V 3 bases and J 3 bases; bases outside gene matches: 5. Germline-derived CDR1 and CDR2 are MNHNS and SASEGT. CDR3: CASSEKGQLYEQYF. In DNA, the CDR3 is TGTGCCAGCAGTGAGAAGGGACAGCTCTACGAGCAGTACTTC.

This chain links TRBV7-6 with TRBJ2-2, with D perhaps TRBD2 (6 bases). V was shortened by 1 base and J by 0 bases, with 6 bases between the two germline ends. Germline-derived CDR1 and CDR2 are SGHVS and FNYEAQ. This CDR3 is 15 amino acids long. This chain's CDR3 is CASSLGGANTGELFF. As DNA, the CDR3 is TGTGCCAGCAGCTTAGGCGGGGCGAACACCGGGGAGCTGTTTTTT.

V gene TRBV7-2 combines with J gene TRBJ2-3, with 12 bases matching TRBD1. The CDR3 length is 18 residues. The J segment lost 2 bases and the V segment lost 5 bases, leaving 11 bases of the junction unmatched. Per the germline V gene, CDR1 is SGHTA and CDR2 is FQGNSA. The CDR3 DNA reads TGTGCCAGCAGCCCTCACCTTGGGACAGGGGGCAACACAGATACGCAGTATTTT. Its protein product is CASSPHLGTGGNTDTQYF.

The chain recombines TRBV2 with TRBJ1-2; 8 bases line up with TRBD1. The V and J ends lost 4 bases and 3 bases, in that order; junction bases with no gene match: 4. The CDR3 sequence is 14 residues long. Germline V gene data show CDR1 as SNHLY and CDR2 as FYNNEI. The CDR3 DNA reads as TGTGCCAGCAGTGGACAGGGGTTTGACTATGGCTACACCTTC. It specifies CASSGQGFDYGYTF.

This clone was seen a few times. The rearrangement joins TRBV6-5 to TRBJ1-1, with D maybe TRBD1 (5 bases). Trimming left V 4 bases short and J 1 base short, with 10 bases between. Germline V lookup: CDR1 MNHEY, CDR2 SVGAGI. The CDR3 sequence is 14 residues long. The CDR3 is CASSFRAANTEAFF. CDR3 nucleotides: TGTGCCAGCAGTTTCAGGGCGGCGAACACTGAAGCTTTCTTT.

The chain is built from TRBV27 and TRBJ2-1, with 7 bases matching TRBD1. The V gene's germline CDR1 is MNHEY and CDR2 SMNVEV (reference sequence). The CDR3 has 16 residues. V was pared by 4 bases and J by 0 bases, with 6 bases of the junction left unmatched. Here the CDR3 DNA reads TGTGCCAGCAGTTCTACAGGGGTCATCTCCTACAATGAGCAGTTCTTC. It encodes CASSSTGVISYNEQFF.

This chain connects TRBV6-4 to TRBJ2-7, with 8 bases lining up with TRBD2. This CDR3 region has 13 residues. Germline trimming cut 9 bases from V and 2 bases from J; bases unmatched to any gene: 6. The germline V gene has CDR1 MRHNA and CDR2 SNTAGT. As DNA, the CDR3 is TGTGCCAGAAGAGCGGGGGCCCCCTACGAGCAGTACGTC. This translates into CARRAGAPYEQYV.

The chain uses TRBV7-2 and TRBJ2-2, with D perhaps matching TRBD2 (5 bases). CDR3 length: 17 amino acids. Trimming stripped 0 bases from V and 1 base from J, with 12 bases between. Germline V gene data show CDR1 as SGHTA and CDR2 as FQGNSA. CDR3: CASSLAFQRLNTGELFF. CDR3 DNA sequence: TGTGCCAGCAGCTTAGCGTTCCAGCGGTTGAACACCGGGGAGCTGTTTTTT.

V is TRBV6-2 or TRBV6-3 and J is TRBJ2-1; D gene uncertain. Germline V CDR1 and CDR2: MNHEY, SVGEGT. Trimming cost V 4 bases and J 3 bases, with 13 bases left between them. The CDR3 is 15 residues long. CDR3 sequence reads: CASSFGQAFYNEQFF. CDR3 DNA: TGTGCCAGCAGTTTCGGCCAGGCTTTCTACAATGAGCAGTTCTTC.

The sample holds a few counts of this clone. V gene TRBV5-1 combines with J gene TRBJ2-1, with 7 bases identical to TRBD2. Trimming removed 0 bases from V and 9 bases from J; junction bases left unmatched: 9. This CDR3 comprises 15 residues. Germline lookup yields CDR1 SGHRS and CDR2 YFSETQ. CDR3 in DNA: TGCGCCAGCAGCTTGGATTTGGCGGGGAGGGGTGAGCAGTTCTTC. This codes for CASSLDLAGRGEQFF.

This clone has more than one count but fewer than ten. The V call is TRBV19, the J call TRBJ1-5, with D possibly matching TRBD1 (5 bases). The CDR3 has 16 amino acids. Germline V gives CDR1 LNHDA, CDR2 SQIVND (reference sequence). The V gene lost 1 base and the J gene lost 3 bases, with 13 bases spanning the gap. DNA for the CDR3: TGTGCCAGTAGTATAGCTTTTCAGGGTTACAATCAGCCCCAGCATTTT. Amino acids: CASSIAFQGYNQPQHF.

J is TRBJ1-1 and V is TRBV29-1; 11 bases are shared with TRBD1. Germline CDR1 SQVTM, CDR2 ANQGSEA. The V and J ends lost 5 bases and 4 bases, in that order; junction bases with no gene match: 6. CDR3 length equals 14 residues. CDR3 sequence reads: CSVNTGTGGTEAFF. The CDR3 DNA sequence: TGCAGCGTTAATACCGGGACAGGGGGCACTGAAGCTTTCTTT.